This T cell receptor (beta chain) was recorded in a study of blood T cell repertoires in COVID-19. In the study overall: The samples span acute and convalescent COVID-19 from the United States, Italy and Spain. Sample material is recorded as cDNA or gDNA derived from T cells, B-cell-depleted T cells, or PBMCs.

How the authors handled the data: Amplification of reference gene primers provided the estimated nucleated cell counts. Produced via immunoSEQ multiplex PCR; TCRdb's table is partial and in-frame only. That table gives V, J and clone size, and the DNA gave D and trimming. The sample lists 35,000 to 45,000 clones, 81% occurring once. The CDR3 sequence is 16 residues long. Germline V gene sequence: CDR1 MNHEY, CDR2 SMNVEV (reference sequence). V lost 5 bases, J lost 5 bases, and 10 bases stayed unmatched. The specimen was peripheral blood. The chain couples TRBV27 to TRBJ2-3; 10 bases line up with TRBD1. This sequence was found in a human donor in a cohort sampled during active or convalescent COVID-19. The donor label of this sample is uncertain. The DNA of the CDR3 is TGTGCCAGCAGTCACGTGGGGACAGGGGAGCGAGATACGCAGTATTTT. Its translation is CASSHVGTGERDTQYF.